The 5 T cell receptor beta chains in this list originate from one sample, sequenced in a study of OX40 agonist ivuxolimab in advanced cancers. TCRdb's table, derived via immunoSEQ multiplex PCR, lists solely in-frame clones and lacks some. This table has approximately 40,000 clones, approximately 82% appearing once. The sample consisted of CD4+ or CD8+ T cells sorted from blood, taken in a trial of the OX40 agonist ivuxolimab. These receptors all come from an adult with an advanced solid tumor such as melanoma, head and neck, liver or kidney cancer.

V usage is TRBV7-9 and J usage is TRBJ1-4, with unresolved D. Germline-derived CDR1 and CDR2 are SEHNR and FQNEAQ (reference sequence). The V end was cut by 5 bases, the J end by 8 bases, with 18 bases between. The CDR3 is 15 amino acids. The CDR3 protein is CASSPRSGIEEKLFF. The CDR3 region has the DNA TGTGCCAGCAGCCCGCGGTCCGGGATTGAGGAAAAACTGTTTTTT. Filled out from reference TRBV7-9 and TRBJ1-4, the complete variable domain reads DTGVSQNPRHKITKRGQNVTFRCDPISEHNRLYWYRQTLGQGPEFLTYFQNEAQLEKSRLLSDRFSAERPKGSFSTLEIQRTEQGDSAMYLCASSPRSGIEEKLFFGSGTQLSVL.

The chain recombines TRBV28 with TRBJ1-1; maybe TRBD1 (5 bases). This CDR3 has 14 amino acids. From germline, CDR1 is MDHEN and CDR2 SYDVKM. Trimming removed 4 bases at V and 4 bases at J, with 13 bases between. This CDR3 reads CASSSDRMVTEAFF. The CDR3 DNA follows: TGTGCCAGCAGTTCCGACAGAATGGTCACTGAAGCTTTCTTT.

In its sample, this clone was seen once. V is TRBV6-1 and J is TRBJ2-3; a weak D match, TRBD2 (5 bases). CDR3 length: 14 amino acids. Germline V gene lookup returns CDR1 MNHNS and CDR2 SASEGT. V lost 4 bases and J 4 bases, leaving 12 bases between the germline ends. The CDR3 DNA reads TGTGCCAGCAGTGGTCGTCGGGGTGCAGATACGCAGTATTTT. Translation: CASSGRRGADTQYF.

The chain couples TRBV5-1 to TRBJ1-6; TRBD1 aligns across 7 bases. The germline V gene has CDR1 SGHRS and CDR2 YFSETQ. Losses at the gene ends were 1 base for V and 9 bases for J; bases not matched to a gene: 7. CDR3 size: 15 residues. CDR3 region: CASSLTGEERSPLHF. The CDR3 bases are TGCGCCAGCAGCTTGACAGGGGAAGAGCGTTCACCCCTCCACTTT.

The J gene is TRBJ2-1, the V gene TRBV7-8; D possibly corresponds to TRBD2 (6 bases). Germline loops: CDR1 SGHVS, CDR2 FQNEAQ. With 5 bases removed from V and 1 base from J, the gap between germline ends came to 12 bases. The CDR3 sequence is 15 residues long. CDR3 region: CASSQTRNSYNEQFF. CDR3 DNA: TGTGCCAGCAGCCAGACTAGAAATTCCTACAATGAGCAGTTCTTC.